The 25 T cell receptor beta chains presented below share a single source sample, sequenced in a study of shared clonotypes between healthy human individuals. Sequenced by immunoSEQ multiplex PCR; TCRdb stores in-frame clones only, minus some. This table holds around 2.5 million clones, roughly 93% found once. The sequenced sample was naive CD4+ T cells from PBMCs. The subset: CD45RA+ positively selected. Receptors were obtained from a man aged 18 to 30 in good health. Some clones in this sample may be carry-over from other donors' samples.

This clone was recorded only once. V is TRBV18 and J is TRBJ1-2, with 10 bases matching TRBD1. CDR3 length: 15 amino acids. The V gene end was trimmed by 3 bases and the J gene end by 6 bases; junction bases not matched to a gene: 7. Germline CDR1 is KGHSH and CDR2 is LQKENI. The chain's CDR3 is CASSPSTGGENGYTF. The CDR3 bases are TGTGCCAGCTCACCGTCGACAGGGGGCGAGAATGGCTACACCTTC.

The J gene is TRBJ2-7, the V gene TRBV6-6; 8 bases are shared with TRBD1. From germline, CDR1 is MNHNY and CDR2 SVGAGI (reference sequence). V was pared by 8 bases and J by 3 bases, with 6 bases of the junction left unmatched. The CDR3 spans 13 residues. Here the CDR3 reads CASGSGGLYEQYF. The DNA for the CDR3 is TGTGCCAGCGGCTCAGGGGGCCTCTACGAGCAGTACTTC.

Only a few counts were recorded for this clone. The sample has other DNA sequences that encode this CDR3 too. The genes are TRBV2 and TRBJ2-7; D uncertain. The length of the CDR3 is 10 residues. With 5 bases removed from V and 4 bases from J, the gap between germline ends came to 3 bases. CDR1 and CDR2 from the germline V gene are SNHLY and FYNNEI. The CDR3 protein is CASSNYEQYF. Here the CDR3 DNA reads TGTGCCAGCAGTAATTACGAGCAGTACTTC.

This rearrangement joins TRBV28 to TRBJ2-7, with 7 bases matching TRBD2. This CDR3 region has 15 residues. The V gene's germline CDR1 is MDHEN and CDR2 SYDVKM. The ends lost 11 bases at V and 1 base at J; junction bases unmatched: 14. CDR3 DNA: TGTGCCTCAACCCGGGGAGTCGGGGGGTCCTACGAGCAGTACTTC. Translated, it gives CASTRGVGGSYEQYF.

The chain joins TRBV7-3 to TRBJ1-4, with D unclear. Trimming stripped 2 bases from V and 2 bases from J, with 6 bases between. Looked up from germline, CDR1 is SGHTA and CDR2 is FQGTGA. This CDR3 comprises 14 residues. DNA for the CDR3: TGTGCCAGCAGCTTAGTGGGCACTAATGAAAAACTGTTTTTT. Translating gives CASSLVGTNEKLFF.

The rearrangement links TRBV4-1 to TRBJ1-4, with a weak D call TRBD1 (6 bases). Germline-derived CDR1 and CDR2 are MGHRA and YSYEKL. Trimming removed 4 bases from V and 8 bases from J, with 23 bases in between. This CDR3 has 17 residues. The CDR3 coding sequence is TGCGCCAGCAGCCTCTGGGGGCCCCGGGCTGGAGGGGAAAAACTGTTTTTT. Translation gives CASSLWGPRAGGEKLFF.

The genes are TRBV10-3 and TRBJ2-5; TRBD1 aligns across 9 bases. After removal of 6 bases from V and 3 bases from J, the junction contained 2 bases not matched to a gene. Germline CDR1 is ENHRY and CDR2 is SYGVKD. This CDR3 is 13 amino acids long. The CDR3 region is CAIRRTGEETQYF. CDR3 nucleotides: TGTGCCATCAGGAGGACAGGGGAAGAGACCCAGTACTTC.

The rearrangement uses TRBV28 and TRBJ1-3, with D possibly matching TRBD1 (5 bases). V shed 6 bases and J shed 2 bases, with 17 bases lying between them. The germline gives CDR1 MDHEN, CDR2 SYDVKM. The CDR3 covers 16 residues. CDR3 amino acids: CASSTTWGVTGNTIYF. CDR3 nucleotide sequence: TGTGCCAGCAGCACCACCTGGGGCGTGACTGGAAACACCATATATTTT.

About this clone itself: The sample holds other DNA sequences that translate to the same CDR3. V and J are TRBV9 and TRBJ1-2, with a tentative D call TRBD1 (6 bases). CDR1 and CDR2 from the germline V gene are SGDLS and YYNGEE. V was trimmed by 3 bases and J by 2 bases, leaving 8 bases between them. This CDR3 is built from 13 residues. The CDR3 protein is CASSARGNYGYTF. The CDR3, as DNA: TGTGCCAGCAGCGCCAGGGGAAACTATGGCTACACCTTC.

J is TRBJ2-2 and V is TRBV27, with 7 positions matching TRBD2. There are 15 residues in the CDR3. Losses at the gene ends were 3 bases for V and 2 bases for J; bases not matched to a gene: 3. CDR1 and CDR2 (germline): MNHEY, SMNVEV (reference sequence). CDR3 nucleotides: TGTGCCAGCAGTTTGGCGGGGGTAAACACCGGGGAGCTGTTTTTT. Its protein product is CASSLAGVNTGELFF.

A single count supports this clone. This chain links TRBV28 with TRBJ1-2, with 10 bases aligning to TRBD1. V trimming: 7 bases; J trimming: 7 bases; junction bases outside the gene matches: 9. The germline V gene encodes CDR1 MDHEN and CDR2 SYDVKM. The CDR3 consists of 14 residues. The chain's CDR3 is CASITGTGVSGYTF. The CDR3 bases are TGTGCCAGCATAACCGGGACAGGGGTATCTGGCTACACCTTC.

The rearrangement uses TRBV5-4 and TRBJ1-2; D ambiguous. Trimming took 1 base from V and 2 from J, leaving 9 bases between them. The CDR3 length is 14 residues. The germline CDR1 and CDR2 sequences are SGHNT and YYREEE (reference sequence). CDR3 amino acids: CASSLTASNYGYTF. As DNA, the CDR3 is TGTGCCAGCAGCTTGACCGCCAGCAACTATGGCTACACCTTC.

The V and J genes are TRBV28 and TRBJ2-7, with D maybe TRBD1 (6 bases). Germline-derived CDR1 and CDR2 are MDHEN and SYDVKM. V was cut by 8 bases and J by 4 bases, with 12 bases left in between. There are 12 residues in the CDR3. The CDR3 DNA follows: TGTGCCAGCGAGGGGACATCATACGAGCAGTACTTC. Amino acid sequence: CASEGTSYEQYF.

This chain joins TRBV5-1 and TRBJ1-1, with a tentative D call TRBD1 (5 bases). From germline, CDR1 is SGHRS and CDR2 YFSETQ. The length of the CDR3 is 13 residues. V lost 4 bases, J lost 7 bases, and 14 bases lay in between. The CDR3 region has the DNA TGCGCCAGCAGCCCAAACCGGGACCGTGAAGCTTTCTTT. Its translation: CASSPNRDREAFF.

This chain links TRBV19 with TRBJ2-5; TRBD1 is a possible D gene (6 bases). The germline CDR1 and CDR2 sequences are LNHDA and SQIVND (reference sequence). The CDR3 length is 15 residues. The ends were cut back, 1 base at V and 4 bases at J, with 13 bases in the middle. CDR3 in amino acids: CASSIGTAPSETQYF. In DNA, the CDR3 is TGTGCCAGTAGTATAGGGACAGCCCCGTCAGAGACCCAGTACTTC.

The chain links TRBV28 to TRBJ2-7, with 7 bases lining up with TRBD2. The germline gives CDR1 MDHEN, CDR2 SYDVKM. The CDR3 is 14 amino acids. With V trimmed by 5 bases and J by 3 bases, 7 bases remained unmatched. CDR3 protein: CASSNERGSYEQYF. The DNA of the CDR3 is TGTGCCAGCAGTAACGAGCGGGGCAGCTACGAGCAGTACTTC.

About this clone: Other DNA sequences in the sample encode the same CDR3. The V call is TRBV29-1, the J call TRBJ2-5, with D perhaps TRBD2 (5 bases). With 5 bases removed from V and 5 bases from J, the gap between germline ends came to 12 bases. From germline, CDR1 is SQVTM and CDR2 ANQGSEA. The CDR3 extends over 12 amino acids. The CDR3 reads CSVLSGEETQYF. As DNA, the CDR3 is TGCAGCGTTCTTTCCGGGGAGGAGACCCAGTACTTC.

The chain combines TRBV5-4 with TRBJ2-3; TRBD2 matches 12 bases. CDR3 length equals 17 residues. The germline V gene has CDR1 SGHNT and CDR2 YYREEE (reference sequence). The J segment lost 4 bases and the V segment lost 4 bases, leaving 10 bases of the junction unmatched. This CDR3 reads CASSKKLAGGVPDTQYF. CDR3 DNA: TGTGCCAGCAGCAAAAAACTAGCGGGAGGTGTTCCAGATACGCAGTATTTT. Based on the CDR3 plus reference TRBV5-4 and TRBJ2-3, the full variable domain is ETGVTQSPTHLIKTRGQQVTLRCSSQSGHNTVSWYQQALGQGPQFIFQYYREEENGRGNFPPRFSGLQFPNYSSELNVNALELDDSALYLCASSKKLAGGVPDTQYFGPGTRLTVL.

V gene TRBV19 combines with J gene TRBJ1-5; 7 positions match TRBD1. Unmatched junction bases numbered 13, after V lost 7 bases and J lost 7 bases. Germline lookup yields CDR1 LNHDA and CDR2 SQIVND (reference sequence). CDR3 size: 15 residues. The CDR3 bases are TGTGCCAGTACCATAGGGGCAGGGGGAGGGCAGCCCCAGCATTTT. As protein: CASTIGAGGGQPQHF.

Here the CDR3 DNA reads TGTGCCAGCTCAGACAGGGGAGGCACTGAAGCTTTCTTT. The encoded protein is CASSDRGGTEAFF. The chain recombines TRBV18 with TRBJ1-1, with 8 bases aligning to TRBD1. Looked up from germline, CDR1 is KGHSH and CDR2 is LQKENI. V trimming: 5 bases; J trimming: 4 bases; junction bases outside the gene matches: 3. The CDR3 contains 13 residues.

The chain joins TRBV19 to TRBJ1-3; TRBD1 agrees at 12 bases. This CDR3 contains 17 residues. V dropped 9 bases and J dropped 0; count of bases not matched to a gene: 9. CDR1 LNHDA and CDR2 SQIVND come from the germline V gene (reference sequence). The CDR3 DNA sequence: TGTGCCAGCTCCGGGACAGGGGGCTTTCGCTCTGGAAACACCATATATTTT. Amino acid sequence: CASSGTGGFRSGNTIYF.

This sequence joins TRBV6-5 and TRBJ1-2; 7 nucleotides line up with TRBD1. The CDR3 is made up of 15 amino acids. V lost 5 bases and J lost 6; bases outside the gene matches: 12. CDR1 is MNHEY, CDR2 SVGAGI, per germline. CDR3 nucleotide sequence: TGTGCCAGCAGTACCTCGGACAGGAGAACCAATGGCTACACCTTC. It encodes CASSTSDRRTNGYTF.

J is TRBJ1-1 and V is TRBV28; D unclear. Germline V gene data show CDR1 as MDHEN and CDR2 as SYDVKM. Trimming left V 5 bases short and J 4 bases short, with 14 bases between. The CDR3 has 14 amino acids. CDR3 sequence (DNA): TGTGCCAGCAGTGCAGGCGGCGAATTCACTGAAGCTTTCTTT. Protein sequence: CASSAGGEFTEAFF.

This CDR3 reads CASSLRGVTETQYF. The DNA of the CDR3 is TGTGCCAGCAGCCTGCGGGGGGTTACAGAGACCCAGTACTTC. V gene TRBV27 combines with J gene TRBJ2-5, with 8 bases identical to TRBD2. Per the germline V gene, CDR1 is MNHEY and CDR2 is SMNVEV (reference sequence). With V trimmed by 6 bases and J by 4 bases, 7 bases remained unmatched. This CDR3 comprises 14 residues.

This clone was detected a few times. The DNA for the CDR3 is TGCGCCAGCAGTGAAACAGCCACCTACGAGCAGTACTTC. It codes for CASSETATYEQYF. V usage is TRBV10-1 and J usage is TRBJ2-7; D unclear. Trimming cost V 3 bases and J 2 bases, with 8 bases left between them. Germline CDR1 reads WNHNN; CDR2 reads SYGVQD (reference sequence). The CDR3 totals 13 residues.